These 15 T cell receptor beta chains share one sample of origin, sequenced in a study of control samples from healthy donors and cancer patients. This table comes from immunoSEQ multiplex PCR, and its TCRdb copy is limited to in-frame clones, with some not included. The table shows about 80,000 clones, with about 88% occurring only once. The sample comprised blood. Source of these receptors: a woman between 45 and 60 years old in good health.

This chain joins TRBV2 and TRBJ1-2; the D is unclear. The CDR3 sequence is 11 residues long. Germline CDR1 reads SNHLY; CDR2 reads FYNNEI. V shed 9 bases and J shed 8 bases, with 13 bases lying between them. The CDR3 DNA follows: TGTGCCAGATATCAGGTGTCCGGCTACACCTTC. This codes for CARYQVSGYTF. The variable domain in full, completed from reference TRBV2 and TRBJ1-2, reads EPEVTQTPSHQVTQMGQEVILRCVPISNHLYFYWYRQILGQKVEFLVSFYNNEISEKSEIFDDQFSVERPDGSNFTLKIRSTKLEDSAMYFCARYQVSGYTFGSGTRLTVV.

The CDR3 DNA is TGTGCCACCAGCAGGGGACAGTCGAACACTGAAGCTTTCTTT. Protein: CATSRGQSNTEAFF. The V gene is TRBV15, the J gene TRBJ1-1, with 7 bases aligning to TRBD1. V trimming: 3 bases; J trimming: 1 base; junction bases outside the gene matches: 2. CDR3 length equals 14 residues. Germline V gene data show CDR1 as LNHNV and CDR2 as YYDKDF (reference sequence). The whole variable domain, remainder taken from reference TRBV15 and TRBJ1-1, is DAMVIQNPRYQVTQFGKPVTLSCSQTLNHNVMYWYQQKSSQAPKLLFHYYDKDFNNEADTPDNFQSRRPNTSFCFLDIRSPGLGDTAMYLCATSRGQSNTEAFFGQGTRLTVV.

CDR3 nucleotides: TGTGCCAGCAGCGTAGAGGGACGGACCACCGGGGAGCTGTTTTTT. It specifies CASSVEGRTTGELFF. The gene calls are TRBV9 and TRBJ2-2, with D perhaps matching TRBD1 or TRBD2 (5 bases each). CDR1 and CDR2 from the germline V gene are SGDLS and YYNGEE. The CDR3 length is 15 residues. Deletions cut 0 bases from V and 4 bases from J, with 10 bases between. The full variable domain, with the rest looked up from reference TRBV9 and TRBJ2-2, is DSGVTQTPKHLITATGQRVTLRCSPRSGDLSVYWYQQSLDQGLQFLIQYYNGEERAKGNILERFSAQQFPDLHSELNLSSLELGDSALYFCASSVEGRTTGELFFGEGSRLTVL.

The chain couples TRBV6-1 to TRBJ2-7, with 7 bases identical to TRBD1. This CDR3 comprises 15 residues. Germline trimming cut 0 bases from V and 9 bases from J; bases unmatched to any gene: 11. Germline CDR1 is MNHNS and CDR2 is SASEGT. CDR3 residues: CASSEAGQAFLGQYF. CDR3 in DNA: TGTGCCAGCAGTGAAGCAGGACAGGCCTTCCTCGGGCAGTACTTC.

The rearrangement links TRBV4-1 to TRBJ2-3; 9 nucleotides align to TRBD2. Trimming cost V 2 bases and J 2 bases; bases outside gene matches: 5. The CDR3 extends over 16 amino acids. Germline V gene lookup returns CDR1 MGHRA and CDR2 YSYEKL. The chain's CDR3 is CASSQPLAGPTDTQYF. The CDR3 DNA reads as TGCGCCAGCAGCCAACCTCTAGCGGGGCCCACAGATACGCAGTATTTT.

A word on this clone: One end of the junction varies from germline; a read error may be responsible. The chain employs TRBV2 and TRBJ1-1; no clear D. Germline V gives CDR1 SNHLY, CDR2 FYNNEI. The CDR3 runs 8 residues. Here the CDR3 DNA reads TGTGCCACCGCCGTTGCCATCTTT. Residues: CATAVAIF.

The rearrangement joins TRBV14 to TRBJ2-7; D not resolved. V lost 1 base, J lost 6 bases, and 7 bases lay in between. This CDR3 spans 12 amino acids. The germline gives CDR1 SGHDN, CDR2 FVKESK. CDR3 amino acids: CASSQGWIEQYF. The CDR3 bases are TGTGCCAGCAGCCAAGGTTGGATCGAGCAGTACTTC.

The chain links TRBV9 to TRBJ2-1; D is tentatively TRBD1 or TRBD2 (5 bases each). This CDR3 spans 15 amino acids. Per the germline V gene, CDR1 is SGDLS and CDR2 is YYNGEE. Trimming stripped 0 bases from V and 4 bases from J, with 11 bases between. The CDR3 loop reads CASSVDGAIYNEQFF. CDR3 nucleotides: TGTGCCAGCAGCGTAGACGGGGCGATATACAATGAGCAGTTCTTC.

The chain joins TRBV19 to TRBJ2-2; D is undetermined. Germline V lookup: CDR1 LNHDA, CDR2 SQIVND (reference sequence). V dropped 3 bases and J dropped 6 bases, with 11 bases sitting between them. The CDR3 has 14 amino acids. The CDR3 sequence: CASSIGGQSGELFF. The CDR3 region has the DNA TGTGCCAGTAGTATCGGCGGTCAGTCCGGGGAGCTGTTTTTT.

This clone is a singleton in its sample. The chain recombines TRBV5-4 with TRBJ2-1; 10 positions match TRBD2. V shed 3 bases and J 4 bases; nucleotides not matched to a gene: 10. The CDR3 totals 17 residues. CDR1 is SGHNT and CDR2 is YYREEE in the germline V gene (reference sequence). The CDR3 DNA reads TGTGCCAGCAGCTCTTTAGCGGGGGGACCCATTTACAATGAGCAGTTCTTC. Amino acid sequence: CASSSLAGGPIYNEQFF.

This clone was counted a single time. The rearrangement links TRBV6-6 to TRBJ2-7; TRBD1 matches at 10 bases. The V and J ends lost 4 bases and 6 bases, in that order; junction bases with no gene match: 6. The CDR3 sequence is 14 residues long. Germline V gene sequence: CDR1 MNHNY, CDR2 SVGAGI (reference sequence). The CDR3 loop reads CASSWGQGLLEQYF. DNA of the CDR3: TGTGCCAGCAGTTGGGGACAGGGGTTGCTCGAGCAGTACTTC.

The rearrangement links TRBV6-5 to TRBJ2-5, with D perhaps matching TRBD2 (5 bases). The CDR3 extends over 13 amino acids. Germline V gives CDR1 MNHEY, CDR2 SVGAGI. V was cut by 4 bases and J by 4 bases, with 10 bases left in between. In nucleotides, the CDR3 is TGTGCCAGCAGTTCCATTCGGGGAGAGACCCAGTACTTC. This codes for CASSSIRGETQYF.

The J gene is TRBJ2-2, the V gene TRBV11-2; unclear D gene. There are 16 residues in the CDR3. Germline CDR1 is SGHAT and CDR2 is FQNNGV. Trimming shortened V by 3 bases and J by 0 bases, and 11 bases separated the two germline ends. CDR3 residues: CASSFNRAANTGELFF. CDR3 coding DNA: TGTGCCAGCAGCTTTAATAGGGCCGCGAACACCGGGGAGCTGTTTTTT.

The V call is TRBV9, the J call TRBJ2-7; possibly TRBD2 for D (6 bases). Looked up from germline, CDR1 is SGDLS and CDR2 is YYNGEE. Trimming stripped 0 bases from V and 2 bases from J, with 12 bases between. The CDR3 contains 15 residues. The DNA of the CDR3 is TGTGCCAGCAGCGTAGCTCCGGGGGTGCCCTACGAGCAGTACTTC. It translates to CASSVAPGVPYEQYF.

This clone appeared a single time. The CDR3 DNA sequence: TGCGCCACCACTCAGGGTAACAATCAGCCCCAGCATTTT. Its protein product is CATTQGNNQPQHF. The chain couples TRBV5-1 to TRBJ1-5; possibly TRBD1 for D (5 bases). Trimming pared 9 bases from V and 3 bases from J, leaving 13 bases between. CDR3 length equals 13 residues. Per the germline V gene, CDR1 is SGHRS and CDR2 is YFSETQ.